A single sample is the source of the 27 T cell receptor beta chains below, sequenced in a study of T cell responses to AZD1222 COVID-19 vaccine. Profiled with immunoSEQ multiplex PCR; TCRdb holds only in-frame clones, not every one. The sample lists approximately 200,000 clones; around nine tenths were seen once. Sample: peripheral blood, taken on day 0 of AZD1222 vaccination. Every receptor here comes from an adult in good health.

The chain joins TRBV11-2 to TRBJ1-4; TRBD1 aligns across 9 bases. V gave up 5 bases and J gave up 3 bases; unmatched junction bases: 4. The CDR3 is 15 residues long. Germline-derived CDR1 and CDR2 are SGHAT and FQNNGV. The CDR3: CASSIQGAANEKLFF. The DNA for the CDR3 is TGTGCCAGCAGCATACAGGGGGCGGCTAATGAAAAACTGTTTTTT.

This chain links TRBV7-8 with TRBJ1-3, with D uncertain. The CDR3 sequence is 16 residues long. Germline values: CDR1 SGHVS, CDR2 FQNEAQ. V lost 3 bases and J lost 0, with 12 bases in between. In DNA form, the CDR3 reads TGTGCCAGCAGCTTCGGCAGTCCTCTCTCTGGAAACACCATATATTTT. Translation gives CASSFGSPLSGNTIYF.

V usage is TRBV14 and J usage is TRBJ1-6; 9 nucleotides line up with TRBD1. This CDR3 is 15 amino acids long. Germline loops: CDR1 SGHDN, CDR2 FVKESK. V was pared by 4 bases and J by 9 bases, with 7 bases of the junction left unmatched. The CDR3 sequence: CASSPFDRGVSPLHF. In nucleotides, the CDR3 is TGTGCCAGCAGCCCTTTCGACAGGGGGGTTTCACCCCTCCACTTT. Using reference TRBV14 and TRBJ1-6 for the parts outside the CDR3, the full variable domain is EAGVTQFPSHSVIEKGQTVTLRCDPISGHDNLYWYRRVMGKEIKFLLHFVKESKQDESGMPNNRFLAERTGGTYSTLKVQPAELEDSGVYFCASSPFDRGVSPLHFGNGTRLTVT.

This chain's CDR3 is CAWRALGGRGNSPLHF. In DNA form, the CDR3 reads TGTGCCTGGAGGGCTTTGGGGGGCAGGGGTAATTCACCCCTCCACTTT. The J gene is TRBJ1-6, the V gene TRBV30; D might be TRBD1 (6 bases). In germline, CDR1 is GTSNPN, CDR2 SVGIG (reference sequence). The CDR3 covers 16 residues. Trimming took off 3 bases at V and 6 bases at J, with 18 bases between the two ends.

CDR3 protein: CASSLVWPGAYNEQFF. The CDR3 DNA reads TGCGCCAGCAGCTTGGTATGGCCAGGGGCCTACAATGAGCAGTTCTTC. The V and J genes are TRBV5-1 and TRBJ2-1; possible D gene TRBD1, 6 bases. The CDR3 has 16 amino acids. V lost 0 bases and J lost 2, with 12 bases in between. CDR1 is SGHRS and CDR2 is YFSETQ in the germline V gene.

This clone has more than one count but fewer than ten. This chain links TRBV2 with TRBJ1-4; D not resolved. Germline-derived CDR1 and CDR2 are SNHLY and FYNNEI. Trimming removed 4 bases at V and 1 base at J, with 4 bases between. The CDR3 is 13 residues long. CDR3 amino acids: CASSGGTNEKLFF. The CDR3 bases are TGTGCCAGCAGTGGGGGAACTAATGAAAAACTGTTTTTT. Drawing the rest from reference TRBV2 and TRBJ1-4, the complete variable domain is EPEVTQTPSHQVTQMGQEVILRCVPISNHLYFYWYRQILGQKVEFLVSFYNNEISEKSEIFDDQFSVERPDGSNFTLKIRSTKLEDSAMYFCASSGGTNEKLFFGSGTQLSVL.

This clone appeared once. This chain joins TRBV4-3 and TRBJ1-3, with D uncertain. The germline V and J ends were trimmed by 0 bases and 4 bases, with 10 bases remaining between them. The V gene's germline CDR1 is LGHNA and CDR2 YSLEER. The CDR3 consists of 15 residues. The CDR3 nucleotides read TGCGCCAGCAGCCAAGATGGAGATCCAGGAAACACCATATATTTT. Its translation: CASSQDGDPGNTIYF.

The chain links TRBV5-1 to TRBJ2-7; D perhaps matches TRBD1 (6 bases). The CDR3 length is 14 residues. CDR1 and CDR2 (germline): SGHRS, YFSETQ. Trimming stripped 0 bases from V and 5 bases from J, with 12 bases between. The CDR3 here is CASSLEQGRNEQYF. In DNA form, the CDR3 reads TGCGCCAGCAGCTTGGAACAGGGAAGGAACGAGCAGTACTTC.

The rearrangement links TRBV11-2 to TRBJ2-3; D is perhaps TRBD2 (6 bases). Trimming pared 1 base from V and 0 bases from J, leaving 17 bases between. The V gene's germline CDR1 is SGHAT and CDR2 FQNNGV. The CDR3 is 18 amino acids. As DNA, the CDR3 is TGTGCCAGCAGCTTAGGTCGGAGGTGGGCGGGGAGCACAGATACGCAGTATTTT. It specifies CASSLGRRWAGSTDTQYF.

Only one count was recorded for this clone. In DNA, the CDR3 is TGCGCCAGCAGCCAGGAACCCTCTTCGGGGGGCTATGGCTACACCTTC. The encoded protein is CASSQEPSSGGYGYTF. This chain joins TRBV4-1 and TRBJ1-2, with D possibly TRBD1 on 5 matching bases. The CDR3 covers 16 residues. Trimming pared 3 bases from V and 4 bases from J, leaving 18 bases between. Germline V gives CDR1 MGHRA, CDR2 YSYEKL.

The chain recombines TRBV7-8 with TRBJ2-4; D is uncertain. CDR3 length equals 16 residues. Per germline, CDR1 SGHVS and CDR2 FQNEAQ. Trimming took 6 bases from V and 0 from J, leaving 15 bases between them. The CDR3 sequence is CASSSQDLIAKNIQYF. In DNA form, the CDR3 reads TGTGCCAGCAGTTCCCAGGATCTAATAGCCAAAAACATTCAGTACTTC.

The chain employs TRBV18 and TRBJ1-5; possibly TRBD1 for D (5 bases). CDR1 and CDR2 from the germline V gene are KGHSH and LQKENI. This CDR3 is 13 amino acids long. V gave up 3 bases and J gave up 5 bases, with 8 bases separating them. CDR3 protein: CASSPQGDQPQHF. CDR3 bases: TGTGCCAGCTCACCCCAGGGCGATCAGCCCCAGCATTTT.

This clone was picked up one time. The DNA for the CDR3 is TGTGCCTGGAGTGTAGGCCTAGCGGGGGGCTCCACCTACAATGAGCAGTTCTTC. As protein: CAWSVGLAGGSTYNEQFF. The rearrangement joins TRBV30 to TRBJ2-1; 11 nucleotides agree with TRBD2. V lost 0 bases, J lost 2 bases, and 9 bases stayed unmatched. This CDR3 contains 18 residues. CDR1 is GTSNPN and CDR2 is SVGIG in the germline V gene (reference sequence).

V and J are TRBV9 and TRBJ2-2; no clear D gene. Trimming pared 3 bases from V and 0 bases from J, leaving 18 bases between. This CDR3 region has 18 residues. The germline gives CDR1 SGDLS, CDR2 YYNGEE. The DNA for the CDR3 is TGTGCCAGCAGCGCCCGGTTACCCCTACCCTCGAACACCGGGGAGCTGTTTTTT. Its translation is CASSARLPLPSNTGELFF.

This clone was found once. CDR3 nucleotide sequence: TGTGCCAGCAGTTACTCGAGCCCCGGGATAACCTACGAGCAGTACTTC. It codes for CASSYSSPGITYEQYF. V usage is TRBV6-5 and J usage is TRBJ2-7; D is possibly TRBD2 (5 bases). Deletions cut 0 bases from V and 2 bases from J, with 14 bases between. This CDR3 comprises 16 residues. CDR1 and CDR2 (germline): MNHEY, SVGAGI.

This sequence joins TRBV18 and TRBJ1-5, with D unclear. The CDR3 extends over 15 amino acids. Germline-derived CDR1 and CDR2 are KGHSH and LQKENI. Trimming stripped 3 bases from V and 0 bases from J, with 9 bases between. The DNA for the CDR3 is TGTGCCAGCTCACCGTGGGGAGTTAGCAATCAGCCCCAGCATTTT. It is translated as CASSPWGVSNQPQHF.

The rearrangement joins TRBV7-2 to TRBJ1-1; 10 bases map to TRBD1. CDR3 length: 16 residues. Unmatched junction bases numbered 9, after V lost 3 bases and J lost 5 bases. CDR1 is SGHTA, CDR2 FQGNSA, per germline. In DNA form, the CDR3 reads TGTGCCAGCAGCTTCCCTCGGGACAGGGGATGGACTGAAGCTTTCTTT. It translates to CASSFPRDRGWTEAFF.

The chain has TRBV9 and TRBJ2-2, with a tentative D call TRBD1 (6 bases). The germline V gene has CDR1 SGDLS and CDR2 YYNGEE. This CDR3 contains 15 residues. The V end was cut by 0 bases, the J end by 5 bases, with 11 bases between. The chain's CDR3 is CASSVAQGRTGELFF. The CDR3 DNA follows: TGTGCCAGCAGCGTAGCACAGGGTCGGACCGGGGAGCTGTTTTTT. Using reference TRBV9 and TRBJ2-2 for the parts outside the CDR3, the full variable domain is DSGVTQTPKHLITATGQRVTLRCSPRSGDLSVYWYQQSLDQGLQFLIQYYNGEERAKGNILERFSAQQFPDLHSELNLSSLELGDSALYFCASSVAQGRTGELFFGEGSRLTVL.

This clone has just one count. The CDR3 region has the DNA TGCGCCAGCAGCGCGCCTGGACAGGGGCACGAAAAACTGTTTTTT. It codes for CASSAPGQGHEKLFF. This chain uses TRBV5-1 with TRBJ1-4; 9 nucleotides line up with TRBD1. CDR1 is SGHRS, CDR2 YFSETQ, per germline. The J segment lost 8 bases and the V segment lost 4 bases, leaving 9 bases of the junction unmatched. The CDR3 runs 15 residues. The full variable domain, with the rest looked up from reference TRBV5-1 and TRBJ1-4, is KAGVTQTPRYLIKTRGQQVTLSCSPISGHRSVSWYQQTPGQGLQFLFEYFSETQRNKGNFPGRFSGRQFSNSRSEMNVSTLELGDSALYLCASSAPGQGHEKLFFGSGTQLSVL.

The CDR3 is CAWEGRDFYGYTF. DNA of the CDR3: TGTGCCTGGGAGGGCCGGGATTTCTATGGCTACACCTTC. The V and J genes are TRBV30 and TRBJ1-2; D gene uncertain. With 5 bases removed from V and 4 bases from J, the gap between germline ends came to 14 bases. The germline V gene encodes CDR1 GTSNPN and CDR2 SVGIG (reference sequence). The CDR3 runs to 13 residues.

The chain combines TRBV14 with TRBJ2-3, with TRBD2 identical over 12 bases. This CDR3 is built from 16 residues. V lost 4 bases and J lost 4; bases outside the gene matches: 6. The germline V gene encodes CDR1 SGHDN and CDR2 FVKESK. Here the CDR3 reads CASSRLAGGPADTQYF. CDR3 DNA sequence: TGTGCCAGCAGCCGGCTAGCGGGGGGGCCGGCAGATACGCAGTATTTT.

CDR3 coding DNA: TGCGCCAGCAGTGAGGGCAGGGGGAAAATTCAGTACTTC. Residues: CASSEGRGKIQYF. This sequence joins TRBV10-2 and TRBJ2-4, with 7 bases identical to TRBD1. CDR3 size: 13 residues. Germline CDR1 reads WSHSY; CDR2 reads SAAADI. Trimming removed 2 bases from V and 10 bases from J; junction bases left unmatched: 5.

J is TRBJ2-1 and V is TRBV27, with D tentatively TRBD1 (6 bases). V was pared by 8 bases and J by 8 bases, with 19 bases between. CDR3 size: 14 residues. Looked up from germline, CDR1 is MNHEY and CDR2 is SMNVEV (reference sequence). The CDR3 region is CASGGQELGHEQFF. The CDR3, as DNA: TGTGCCAGCGGGGGCCAGGAATTAGGCCATGAGCAGTTCTTC.

The chain combines TRBV19 with TRBJ1-6, with TRBD1 identical over 8 bases. The CDR3 consists of 12 residues. Per germline, CDR1 LNHDA and CDR2 SQIVND (reference sequence). V shed 8 bases and J 9 bases; nucleotides not matched to a gene: 3. The CDR3 coding sequence is TGTGCCAGTGGACAGGGTAGTTCACCCCTCCACTTT. Protein sequence: CASGQGSSPLHF.

The V call is TRBV18, the J call TRBJ2-2; a possible D gene is TRBD1 (6 bases). Germline values: CDR1 KGHSH, CDR2 LQKENI. The CDR3 loop spans 13 amino acids. Trimming removed 6 bases from V and 7 bases from J, with 12 bases in between. The CDR3 here is CASSPGHGGELFF. The DNA for the CDR3 is TGTGCCAGCTCGCCGGGACATGGCGGGGAGCTGTTTTTT.

This clone came up once. CDR3: CASSPPDGYTEAFF. CDR3 nucleotide sequence: TGTGCCAGCAGCCCGCCGGACGGGTACACTGAAGCTTTCTTT. The gene calls are TRBV5-4 and TRBJ1-1; D is unclear. This CDR3 has 14 amino acids. The germline CDR1 and CDR2 sequences are SGHNT and YYREEE (reference sequence). The V end lost 4 bases, the J end lost 3 bases, and 13 bases lay between the germline ends. Filled out from reference TRBV5-4 and TRBJ1-1, the complete variable domain reads ETGVTQSPTHLIKTRGQQVTLRCSSQSGHNTVSWYQQALGQGPQFIFQYYREEENGRGNFPPRFSGLQFPNYSSELNVNALELDDSALYLCASSPPDGYTEAFFGQGTRLTVV.

The chain recombines TRBV11-2 with TRBJ1-1, with D unclear. This CDR3 has 12 amino acids. Trimming removed 3 bases from V and 4 bases from J, with 6 bases in between. Germline CDR1 reads SGHAT; CDR2 reads FQNNGV. CDR3 residues: CASSFGGTEAFF. The DNA for the CDR3 is TGTGCCAGCAGCTTCGGCGGCACTGAAGCTTTCTTT.